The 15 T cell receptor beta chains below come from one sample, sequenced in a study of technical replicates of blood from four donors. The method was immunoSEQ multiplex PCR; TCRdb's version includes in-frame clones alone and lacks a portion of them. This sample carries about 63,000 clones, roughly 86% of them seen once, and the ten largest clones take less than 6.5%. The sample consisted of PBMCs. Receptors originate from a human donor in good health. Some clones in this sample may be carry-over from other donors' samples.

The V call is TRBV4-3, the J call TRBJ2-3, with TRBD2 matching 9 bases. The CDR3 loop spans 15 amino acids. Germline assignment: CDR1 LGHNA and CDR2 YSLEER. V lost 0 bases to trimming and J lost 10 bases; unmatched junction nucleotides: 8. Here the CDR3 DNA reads TGCGCCAGCAGCCAAGATCGAGGTAGCGGGAGCGCGCAGTATTTT. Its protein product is CASSQDRGSGSAQYF.

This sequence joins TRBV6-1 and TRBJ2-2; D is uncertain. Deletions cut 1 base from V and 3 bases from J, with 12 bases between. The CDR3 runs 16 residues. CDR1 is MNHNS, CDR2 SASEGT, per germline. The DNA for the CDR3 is TGTGCCAGCAGTGAAGGGGCACTTCCTTACACCGGGGAGCTGTTTTTT. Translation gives CASSEGALPYTGELFF.

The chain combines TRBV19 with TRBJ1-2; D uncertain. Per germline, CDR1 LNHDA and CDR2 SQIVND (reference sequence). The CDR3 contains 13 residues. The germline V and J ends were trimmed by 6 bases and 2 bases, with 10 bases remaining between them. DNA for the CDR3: TGTGCCAGTAGCCACCGGGAGAACTATGGCTACACCTTC. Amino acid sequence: CASSHRENYGYTF.

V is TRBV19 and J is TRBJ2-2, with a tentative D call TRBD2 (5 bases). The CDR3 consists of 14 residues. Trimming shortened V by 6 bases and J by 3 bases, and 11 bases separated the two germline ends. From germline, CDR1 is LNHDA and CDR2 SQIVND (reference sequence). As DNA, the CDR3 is TGTGCCAGTAGGGTCAGCGGAGACACCGGGGAGCTGTTTTTT. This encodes CASRVSGDTGELFF. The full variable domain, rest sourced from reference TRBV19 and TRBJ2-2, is DGGITQSPKYLFRKEGQNVTLSCEQNLNHDAMYWYRQDPGQGLRLIYYSQIVNDFQKGDIAEGYSVSREKKESFPLTVTSAQKNPTAFYLCASRVSGDTGELFFGEGSRLTVL.

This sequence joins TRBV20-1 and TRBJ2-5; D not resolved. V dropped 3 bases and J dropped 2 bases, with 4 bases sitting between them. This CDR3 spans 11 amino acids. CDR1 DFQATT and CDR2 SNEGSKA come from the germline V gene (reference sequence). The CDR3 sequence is CSARRQETQYF. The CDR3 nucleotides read TGCAGTGCTAGGCGGCAAGAGACCCAGTACTTC.

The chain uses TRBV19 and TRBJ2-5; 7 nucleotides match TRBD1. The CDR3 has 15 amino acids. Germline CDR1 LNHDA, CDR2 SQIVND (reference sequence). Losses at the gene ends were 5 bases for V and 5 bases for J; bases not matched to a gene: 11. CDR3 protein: CASSFQDRPGETQYF. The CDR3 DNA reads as TGTGCCAGTAGTTTCCAGGACAGGCCGGGGGAGACCCAGTACTTC. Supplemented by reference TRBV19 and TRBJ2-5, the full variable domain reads DGGITQSPKYLFRKEGQNVTLSCEQNLNHDAMYWYRQDPGQGLRLIYYSQIVNDFQKGDIAEGYSVSREKKESFPLTVTSAQKNPTAFYLCASSFQDRPGETQYFGPGTRLLVL.

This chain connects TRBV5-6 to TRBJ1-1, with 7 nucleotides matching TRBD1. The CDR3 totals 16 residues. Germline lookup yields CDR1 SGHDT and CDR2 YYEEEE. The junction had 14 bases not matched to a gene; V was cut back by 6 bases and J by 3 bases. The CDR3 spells CASIPGLTGKDTEAFF. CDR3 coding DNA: TGTGCCAGCATCCCGGGACTGACAGGGAAAGACACTGAAGCTTTCTTT.

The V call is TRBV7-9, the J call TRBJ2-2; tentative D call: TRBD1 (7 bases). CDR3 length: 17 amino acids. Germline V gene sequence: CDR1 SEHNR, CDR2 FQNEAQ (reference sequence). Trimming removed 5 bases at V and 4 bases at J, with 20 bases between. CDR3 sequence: CASSGAWRGRVTGELFF. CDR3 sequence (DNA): TGTGCCAGCAGCGGGGCGTGGAGGGGGCGCGTCACCGGGGAGCTGTTTTTT.

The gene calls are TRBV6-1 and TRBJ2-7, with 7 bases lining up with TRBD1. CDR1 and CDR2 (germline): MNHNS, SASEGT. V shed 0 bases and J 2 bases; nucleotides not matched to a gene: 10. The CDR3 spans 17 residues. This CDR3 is CASSEALWGQFAYEQYF. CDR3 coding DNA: TGTGCCAGCAGTGAAGCGCTTTGGGGACAGTTCGCCTACGAGCAGTACTTC.

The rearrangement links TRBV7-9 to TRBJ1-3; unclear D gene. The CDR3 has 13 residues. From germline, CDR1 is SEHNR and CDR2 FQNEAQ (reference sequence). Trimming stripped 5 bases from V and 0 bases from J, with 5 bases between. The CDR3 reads CASSLSSGNTIYF. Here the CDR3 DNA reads TGTGCCAGCAGCCTTTCCTCTGGAAACACCATATATTTT.

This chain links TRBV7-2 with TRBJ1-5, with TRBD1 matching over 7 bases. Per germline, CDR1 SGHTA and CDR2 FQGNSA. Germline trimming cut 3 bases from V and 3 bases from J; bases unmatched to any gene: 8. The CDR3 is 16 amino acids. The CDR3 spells CASSFDGTAHNQPQHF. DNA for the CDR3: TGTGCCAGCAGCTTTGATGGGACAGCCCACAATCAGCCCCAGCATTTT.

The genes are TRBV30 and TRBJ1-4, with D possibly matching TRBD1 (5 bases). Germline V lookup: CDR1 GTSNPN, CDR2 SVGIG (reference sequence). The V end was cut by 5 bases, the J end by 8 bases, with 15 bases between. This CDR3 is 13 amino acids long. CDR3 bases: TGTGCCTGGGGGGGGGAAGAAGTAGAAAAACTGTTTTTT. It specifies CAWGGEEVEKLFF.

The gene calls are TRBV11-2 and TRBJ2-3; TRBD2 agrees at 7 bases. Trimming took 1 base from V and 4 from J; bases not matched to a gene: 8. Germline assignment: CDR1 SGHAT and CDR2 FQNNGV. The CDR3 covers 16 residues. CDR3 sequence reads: CASSLGLAGPADTQYF. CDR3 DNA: TGTGCCAGCAGCTTAGGGTTAGCGGGTCCGGCAGATACGCAGTATTTT. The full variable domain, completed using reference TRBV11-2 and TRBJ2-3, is EAGVAQSPRYKIIEKRQSVAFWCNPISGHATLYWYQQILGQGPKLLIQFQNNGVVDDSQLPKDRFSAERLKGVDSTLKIQPAKLEDSAVYLCASSLGLAGPADTQYFGPGTRLTVL.

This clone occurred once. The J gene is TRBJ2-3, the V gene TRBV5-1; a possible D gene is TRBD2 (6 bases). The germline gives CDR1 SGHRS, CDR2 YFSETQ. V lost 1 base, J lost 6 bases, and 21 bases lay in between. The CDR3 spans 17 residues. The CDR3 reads CASSLRSSPTSSDTQYF. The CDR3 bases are TGCGCCAGCAGCTTGCGGTCCTCACCGACTAGTTCCGATACGCAGTATTTT.

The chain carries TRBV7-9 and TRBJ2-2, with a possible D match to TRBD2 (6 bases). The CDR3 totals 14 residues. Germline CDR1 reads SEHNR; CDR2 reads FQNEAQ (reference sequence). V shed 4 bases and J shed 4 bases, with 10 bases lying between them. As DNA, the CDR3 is TGTGCCAGCAGCTCTACGGGACTCACCGGGGAGCTGTTTTTT. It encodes CASSSTGLTGELFF. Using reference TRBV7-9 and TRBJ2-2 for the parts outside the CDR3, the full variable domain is DTGVSQNPRHKITKRGQNVTFRCDPISEHNRLYWYRQTLGQGPEFLTYFQNEAQLEKSRLLSDRFSAERPKGSFSTLEIQRTEQGDSAMYLCASSSTGLTGELFFGEGSRLTVL.